A selection of T cell receptor beta chains follows, all from one sample in a study of regulatory T cells in long-lasting Graves disease. TCRdb used MiXCR to reprocess the multiplex PCR reads, holding one entry per CDR3 protein. In the table there are around 250,000 distinct CDR3 sequences, more than 15% of which are singletons. The same sample was also used in a study of T cells in Graves' hyperthyroidism and ophthalmopathy.

The specimen comprised peripheral blood mononuclear cells (PBMCs), sampled at new diagnosis, from a patient treated with antithyroid drugs. These receptors all stem from a woman aged 25 to 45 with Graves disease. Both conserved end residues are part of each CDR3. The D gene is left open where the match is weak. Part of the rows lack a size; the others show once, few, many or a class for expanded clones.

D gene	V gene	J gene	clone size	CDR3 protein	CDR3 DNA
-	TRBV3-1	TRBJ2-5	-	CASSQAARIRGETQYF	TGTGCCAGCAGCCAAGCGGCGCGGATCCGAGGGGAGACCCAGTACTTC
-	TRBV20-1	TRBJ1-5	many	CSASDSNQPQHF	TGCAGTGCTTCCGATAGCAATCAGCCCCAGCATTTT
TRBD2	TRBV4-1	TRBJ2-5	many	CASSHSSGGRETQYF	TGCGCCAGCAGCCACTCCAGCGGGGGCAGGGAGACCCAGTACTTC
-	TRBV3-1	TRBJ1-5	many	CASSQGKANQPQHF	TGTGCCAGCAGCCAAGGGAAAGCCAATCAGCCCCAGCATTTT
-	TRBV7-2	TRBJ1-1	many	CASSPEGGAWAFF	TGTGCCAGCAGCCCCGAAGGGGGGGCGTGGGCTTTCTTT
TRBD1	TRBV19	TRBJ1-1	many	CASTPRGGQVHTEAFF	TGTGCCAGTACTCCCAGGGGCGGACAGGTGCACACTGAAGCTTTCTTT
-	TRBV18	TRBJ2-7	many	CASSFRADLYEQYF	TGTGCCAGCTCGTTCCGGGCTGACCTGTACGAGCAGTACTTC
-	TRBV20-1	TRBJ1-2	many	CSARVTQSYGYTF	TGCAGTGCTAGAGTAACGCAGTCCTATGGCTACACCTTC
-	TRBV3-1	TRBJ1-1	many	CASNGGGTEAFF	TGTGCCAGCAACGGCGGGGGGACTGAAGCTTTCTTT
-	TRBV12-3/TRBV12-4	TRBJ1-4	many	CASSRPLVSGVHEKLFF	TGTGCCAGCAGCAGACCCCTTGTAAGCGGTGTCCATGAAAAACTGTTTTTT
TRBD2	TRBV10-2	TRBJ2-1	-	CASSDLYSGGAKYNEQFF	TGCGCCAGCAGTGATCTTTACAGCGGGGGGGCAAAATACAATGAGCAGTTCTTC
TRBD1	TRBV19	TRBJ1-1	many	CASSPRRGGGLDTEAFF	TGTGCCAGTAGCCCTAGGCGAGGGGGCGGATTGGACACTGAAGCTTTCTTT
TRBD1	TRBV7-9	TRBJ2-5	-	CASSSARTGRQETQYF	TGTGCCAGCAGCTCGGCAAGGACAGGTCGCCAAGAGACCCAGTACTTC
-	TRBV27	TRBJ1-4	many	CASSLSAGTNEKLFF	TGTGCCAGCAGTTTATCGGCAGGAACTAATGAAAAACTGTTTTTT
-	TRBV5-1	TRBJ2-3	many	CASGSGDTQYF	TGCGCCAGTGGATCTGGAGATACGCAGTATTTT
TRBD2	TRBV2	TRBJ2-1	few	CASRRLAGYNEQFF	TGTGCCAGCAGACGGCTAGCGGGTTACAATGAGCAGTTCTTC
-	TRBV11-3	TRBJ2-5	-	CASSFYICSARGPNPTKETQYF	-
-	TRBV3-1	TRBJ1-5	many	CASSHTRGNQPQHF	TGTGCCAGCAGCCATACGAGGGGCAATCAGCCCCAGCATTTT
TRBD2	TRBV2	TRBJ2-3	many	CASKQRGGLDTQYF	TGTGCCAGCAAGCAGCGGGGGGGCCTAGATACGCAGTATTTT
-	TRBV5-6	TRBJ1-4	many	CASSFRDILLNEKLFF	TGTGCCAGCAGCTTCCGGGACATTCTACTAAATGAAAAACTGTTTTTT
-	TRBV12-3/TRBV12-4	TRBJ1-2	few	CASSARYYGYTF	TGTGCCAGCAGTGCACGGTACTATGGCTACACCTTC
TRBD2	TRBV20-1	TRBJ2-3	-	CSAFSGGVTDTQYF	TGCAGTGCTTTTAGCGGGGGGGTCACAGATACGCAGTATTTT
-	TRBV20-1	TRBJ1-2	many	CSASQPAPNYGYTF	TGCAGTGCTAGTCAGCCAGCCCCCAACTATGGCTACACCTTC
-	TRBV4-1	TRBJ2-1	-	CASSQEGGRIDEQFF	TGCGCCAGCAGCCAAGAAGGGGGGAGGATAGATGAGCAGTTCTTC
-	TRBV7-9	TRBJ1-1	many	CASSLVGQGRGTEAFF	TGTGCCAGCAGCTTAGTAGGTCAGGGGCGGGGGACTGAAGCTTTCTTT
TRBD2	TRBV20-1	TRBJ2-3	many	CSARGASGGEDTQYF	TGCAGTGCTAGGGGGGCTAGCGGGGGGGAAGATACGCAGTATTTT
TRBD1	TRBV19	TRBJ1-1	-	CASSPPDRDLEAFF	TGTGCCAGTAGTCCCCCAGACAGGGACCTTGAAGCTTTCTTT
TRBD1	TRBV6-1	TRBJ1-2	many	CASRLTGGAGKYGYTF	TGTGCCAGCAGATTGACAGGGGGCGCGGGGAAGTATGGCTACACCTTC
TRBD2	TRBV2	TRBJ2-5	-	CASRGSGGETQYF	TGTGCCAGCAGGGGTTCGGGGGGGGAGACCCAGTACTTC
TRBD1	TRBV19	TRBJ1-2	-	CATKDDRGVYGYTF	TGTGCCACCAAAGACGACAGGGGGGTCTATGGCTACACCTTC
-	TRBV4-2	TRBJ1-5	few	CASSQLDTPRTQHF	TGTGCCAGCAGCCAATTGGACACCCCCCGAACCCAGCATTTT
-	TRBV25-1	TRBJ1-1	many	CASVVGGGTEAFF	TGTGCCAGCGTAGTCGGGGGGGGTACTGAAGCTTTCTTT
-	TRBV20-1	TRBJ2-3	many	CSACRDTTTDTQYF	TGCAGTGCTTGCCGGGACACTACCACAGATACGCAGTATTTT
TRBD2	TRBV7-9	TRBJ2-5	-	CASTSGREAEETQYF	TGTGCCAGCACCTCAGGGCGGGAGGCCGAAGAGACCCAGTACTTC
-	TRBV18	TRBJ2-7	many	CASSPSQAAGEQYF	TGTGCCAGCTCACCAAGCCAGGCTGCGGGCGAGCAGTACTTC
TRBD2	TRBV9	TRBJ2-7	-	CASSPWTSGATYEQYF	TGTGCCAGCAGCCCCTGGACTAGCGGGGCGACCTACGAGCAGTACTTC
-	TRBV15	TRBJ2-3	many	CATSGDSTDTQYF	TGTGCCACCAGCGGGGATAGCACAGATACGCAGTATTTT
TRBD1	TRBV7-9	TRBJ1-1	-	CASSLVGQGNTEAFF	TGTGCCAGCAGCTTAGTGGGACAGGGGAACACTGAAGCTTTCTTT
TRBD1	TRBV5-1	TRBJ1-1	many	CASQTGLNTEAFF	TGCGCCAGTCAGACAGGGTTGAACACTGAAGCTTTCTTT
TRBD1	TRBV20-1	TRBJ2-7	many	CSARLRQGYEQYF	TGCAGTGCTCGTCTACGACAGGGCTACGAGCAGTACTTC
TRBD2	TRBV20-1	TRBJ2-3	many	CSARDRARSGGVGTQYF	TGCAGTGCTAGAGATAGAGCTCGGAGCGGGGGGGTCGGTACGCAGTATTTT
-	TRBV7-2	TRBJ2-2	many	CASSLSQLTGELFF	TGTGCCAGCAGCTTAAGTCAGCTAACCGGGGAGCTGTTTTTT
-	TRBV19	TRBJ2-3	many	CASSPGPSTDTQYF	TGTGCCAGTAGCCCAGGCCCTAGCACAGATACGCAGTATTTT
-	TRBV6-9	TRBJ2-2	-	CASSYGVTGELFF	TGTGCCAGCAGTTACGGGGTTACCGGGGAGCTGTTTTTT
-	TRBV20-1	TRBJ1-1	many	CSVRGTRNTEAFF	TGCAGTGTTCGGGGCACGCGGAACACTGAAGCTTTCTTT
-	TRBV19	TRBJ2-7	few	CASSITDRTYEQYF	TGTGCCAGTAGTATAACGGACAGAACCTACGAGCAGTACTTC
-	TRBV19	TRBJ2-1	many	CASRGPYNEQFF	TGTGCCAGTAGGGGCCCCTACAATGAGCAGTTCTTC
-	TRBV9	TRBJ1-3	many	CASSVWGDSGNTIYF	TGTGCCAGCAGCGTATGGGGGGACTCTGGAAACACCATATATTTT
-	TRBV5-1	TRBJ2-2	few	CASRGGRGHTGELFF	TGCGCCAGCAGAGGCGGAAGGGGTCACACCGGGGAGCTGTTTTTT
-	TRBV6-2/TRBV6-3	TRBJ1-4	-	CASRRSDGPNEKLFF	TGTGCCAGCAGGCGTTCGGACGGACCCAATGAAAAACTGTTTTTT
-	TRBV7-2	TRBJ1-5	many	CASSTYKGNQPQHF	TGTGCCAGCAGCACCTACAAGGGCAATCAGCCCCAGCATTTT
-	TRBV20-1	TRBJ2-7	many	CSAREGLSAISYEQYF	TGCAGTGCTAGGGAGGGCCTATCCGCGATCTCCTACGAGCAGTACTTC
-	TRBV5-6	TRBJ1-1	many	CASSQGQIEAFF	TGTGCCAGCAGCCAAGGACAGATTGAAGCTTTCTTT
TRBD2	TRBV6-2/TRBV6-3	TRBJ2-7	few	CASSLLAGGPSEYF	TGTGCCAGCAGCTTACTAGCGGGGGGGCCCTCGGAGTACTTC
-	TRBV11-2	TRBJ2-5	many	CASSFGPRETQYF	TGTGCCAGCAGCTTCGGCCCGCGAGAGACCCAGTACTTC
TRBD2	TRBV2	TRBJ2-7	-	CASRVGTGRRGEQYF	TGTGCCAGCAGGGTCGGGACCGGGAGGCGTGGGGAGCAGTACTTC
-	TRBV6-1	TRBJ2-1	few	CASRDSGRADNEQFF	TGTGCCAGCAGGGACTCGGGAAGGGCAGACAATGAGCAGTTCTTC
TRBD1	TRBV29-1	TRBJ1-2	many	CSGGTDYGYTF	TGCAGCGGAGGGACAGATTATGGCTACACCTTC
-	TRBV7-6	TRBJ2-6	once	CASSDQGIGANVLTF	TGTGCCAGCAGCGACCAGGGGATTGGGGCCAACGTCCTGACTTTC